The 4 T cell receptor beta chains below were found in one sample sequenced in a study of T-cell memory formation after mild COVID-19. From the 5' RACE reads, TCRdb called clonotypes with MiXCR, one entry per CDR3 protein. The profile covers about 44,000 distinct CDR3 sequences, with roughly 8% appearing a single time and 1.4% taken by the ten largest. Sequences were obtained from PBMCs or a T cell subset sorted from them (not recorded which). All receptors derive from a man between 18 and 29 years old who had mild COVID-19 (a few samples of this study predate the infection). Cell type and time point are not known.

The CDR3 coding sequence is TGCGCCAGCAGCCCGGGGGTGACGGGCGGCGAGCAGTACGTC. As protein: CASSPGVTGGEQYV. The chain has TRBV5-1 and TRBJ2-7, with a tentative D call TRBD2 (6 bases). This CDR3 comprises 14 residues. V was cut by 4 bases and J by 6 bases, with 17 bases left in between. The V gene's germline CDR1 is SGHRS and CDR2 YFSETQ.

Ten or more counts support this clonotype. This sequence joins TRBV5-5 and TRBJ2-1; TRBD1 matches at 8 bases. V trimming: 6 bases; J trimming: 6 bases; junction bases outside the gene matches: 14. CDR3 length: 16 amino acids. The germline V gene encodes CDR1 SGHKS and CDR2 YYEKEE (reference sequence). Written as DNA, the CDR3 is TGTGCCAGCACCTTCTTCGGGCAGGGGGCTGTCAATGAGCAGTTCTTC. It encodes CASTFFGQGAVNEQFF. Combining the CDR3 with reference TRBV5-5 and TRBJ2-1 gives the whole variable domain DAGVTQSPTHLIKTRGQQVTLRCSPISGHKSVSWYQQVLGQGPQFIFQYYEKEERGRGNFPDRFSARQFPNYSSELNVNALLLGDSALYLCASTFFGQGAVNEQFFGPGTRLTVL.

CDR3: CSATSVGIGRTDTQYF. The CDR3 DNA sequence: TGCAGTGCTACTTCGGTGGGGATTGGCCGCACAGATACGCAGTATTTT. The V gene is TRBV20-1, the J gene TRBJ2-3; D remains unclear. Germline lookup yields CDR1 DFQATT and CDR2 SNEGSKA (reference sequence). V lost 4 bases to trimming and J lost 1 base, with 18 bases between them. CDR3 length: 16 amino acids.

The table lists this clonotype with a few counts. This rearrangement joins TRBV9 to TRBJ2-7; D is unresolved. This CDR3 is 14 amino acids long. V lost 0 bases to trimming and J lost 6 bases, with 13 bases between them. The germline CDR1 and CDR2 sequences are SGDLS and YYNGEE. DNA of the CDR3: TGTGCCAGCAGCGTAGCTCCGGAACGTGGCGAGCAGTACTTC. Amino acid sequence: CASSVAPERGEQYF.